A selection of T cell receptor beta chains follows, all from one sample in a study of cytomegalovirus exposure and HLA in healthy donors. Generated by immunoSEQ multiplex PCR, the TCRdb table keeps only in-frame clones and is missing some. The sample carries 100,000 to 120,000 clones, roughly 90% recorded once. Sequencing used PBMCs. Receptors were obtained from a woman aged 18-29 years in good health and CMV-seronegative. Each CDR3 is given with its conserved first and last residue. D genes are given only for firm matches. Expanded clones get a size class; other rows say once, few or many, or leave the size out.

>TRBD2|-|TRBV7-9|TRBJ2-1
TGTGCCAGCAGCCAACGCGGGGGGGCCTACAATGAGCAGTTCTTC
CASSQRGGAYNEQFF
>-|-|TRBV28|TRBJ1-1
TGTGCCAGCAGTTTTGGGGGGGCGGCCACTGAAGCTTTCTTT
CASSFGGAATEAFF
>TRBD1|once|TRBV5-4|TRBJ2-7
TGTGCCAGTGACGACAGGGGGCAAAGGAGCTCCTACGAGCAGTACTTC
CASDDRGQRSSYEQYF
>-|-|TRBV27|TRBJ2-7
TGTGCCAGCAGTTTGATCGGTGCCTCCTACGAGCAGTACTTC
CASSLIGASYEQYF
>-|-|TRBV6-6|TRBJ1-6
TGTGCCAGCACCAAGCCCGGCCTCGGCGGTTCACCCCTCCACTTT
CASTKPGLGGSPLHF
>-|-|TRBV10-3|TRBJ2-5
TGTGCCATCAGTGAGCTGGGGGAGGCGGAGACCCAGTACTTC
CAISELGEAETQYF
>-|-|TRBV6-6|TRBJ2-5
TGTGCCAGCAGTTACGGCATACAAGAGACCCAGTACTTC
CASSYGIQETQYF
>TRBD1|-|TRBV11-1|TRBJ2-5
TGTGCCAGCAGCCAGGGACAGAAAGAGACCCAGTACTTC
CASSQGQKETQYF
>-|-|TRBV7-6|TRBJ2-7
TGTGCCAGCAGCTTATCACGCTACTACGAGCAGTACTTC
CASSLSRYYEQYF
>TRBD2|-|TRBV29-1|TRBJ2-7
TGCAGCGTACCGGAGCTCACTAGCGGGGCCGGCTACGAGCAGTACTTC
CSVPELTSGAGYEQYF
>-|-|TRBV19|TRBJ2-7
TGTGCCAGTAGTATTGAATCCGCTTTAGCCTACGAGCAGTACTTC
CASSIESALAYEQYF
>TRBD1|once|TRBV7-2|TRBJ1-4
TGTGCCAGCAGGGGACAGGGCGCTAATGAAAAACTGTTTTTT
CASRGQGANEKLFF
>-|once|TRBV4-3|TRBJ2-7
TGCGCCAGCAGCCAGGGAATGGGACTCTACGAGCAGTACTTC
CASSQGMGLYEQYF
>TRBD1|-|TRBV29-1|TRBJ1-2
TGCAGCGTTTTTAAATGGACAGGCGAAGATGGCTACACCTTC
CSVFKWTGEDGYTF
>-|-|TRBV19|TRBJ2-7
TGTGCCAGTAGTAGAGAAGGGACTGAACCCTCCTACGAGCAGTACTTC
CASSREGTEPSYEQYF
>TRBD2|-|TRBV27|TRBJ2-1
TGTGCCAGCAGTTTTTCGACTAGCGGGAGGGACAATGAGCAGTTCTTC
CASSFSTSGRDNEQFF
>TRBD1|few|TRBV6-5|TRBJ1-2
TGTGCCAGCAGCCGCGACAGGGCGGGTGGCTACACCTTC
CASSRDRAGGYTF
>TRBD2|-|TRBV2|TRBJ2-2
TGTGCCAGCAGTGACGGACTAGCGGGGGGCGGGGAGCTGTTTTTT
CASSDGLAGGGELFF
>TRBD2|-|TRBV28|TRBJ2-3
TGTGCCAGCAGTTTGGGAGGGACAGATACGCAGTATTTT
CASSLGGTDTQYF
>-|-|TRBV5-1|TRBJ1-3
TGCGCCAGCAGCTTGGCCGGGGTGGGAAACACCATATATTTT
CASSLAGVGNTIYF
>TRBD1|once|TRBV4-2|TRBJ1-1
TGTGCCAGCAGCCGACCGGGACAGGGTTCCCCTGAAGCTTTCTTT
CASSRPGQGSPEAFF
>-|-|TRBV5-1|TRBJ2-5
TGCGCCAGCAGCTTGGTGGAGGCAGCAAAAGAGACCCAGTACTTC
CASSLVEAAKETQYF
>TRBD2|-|TRBV7-6|TRBJ2-3
TGTGCCAGCAGCTTAGGGACTAGCGGGAGCACAGATACGCAGTATTTT
CASSLGTSGSTDTQYF
>-|once|TRBV5-1|TRBJ1-2
TGCGCCAGCAGCTTAGACATTAACTATGGCTACACCTTC
CASSLDINYGYTF
>TRBD2|few|TRBV28|TRBJ2-5
TGTGCCAGCAGCCGACCGGGACTACAAGAGACCCAGTACTTC
CASSRPGLQETQYF
>-|-|TRBV5-6|TRBJ2-3
TGTGCCAGCAGCTTGAGGATAGGGGGCACAGATACGCAGTATTTT
CASSLRIGGTDTQYF
>TRBD1|-|TRBV6-4|TRBJ2-3
TGTGCCAGCAGTGGCGGACAGGGGGCAGATACGCAGTATTTT
CASSGGQGADTQYF
>TRBD1|-|TRBV2|TRBJ2-7
TGTGCCAGCAGCGCTTCGACAGGGGCCTACGAGCAGTACTTC
CASSASTGAYEQYF
>TRBD1|-|TRBV6-4|TRBJ2-1
TGTGCCAGCAGTCGTGGACAGGGGGTTGAAAGCGATGAGCAGTTCTTC
CASSRGQGVESDEQFF
>TRBD1|-|TRBV29-1|TRBJ1-1
TGCAGCGTTGAACACAGGGGCACTGAAGCTTTCTTT
CSVEHRGTEAFF
>-|-|TRBV28|TRBJ1-2
TGTGCCAGCAGTTTCCTCCAGACGGAGGCTAACTATGGCTACACCTTC
CASSFLQTEANYGYTF
>TRBD1|-|TRBV27|TRBJ1-1
TGTGCCAGCAGTTGGGGGCAGGGGGACACTGAAGCTTTCTTT
CASSWGQGDTEAFF
>-|-|TRBV18|TRBJ1-4
TGTGCCAGCTCGCGAATTGCAACTAATGAAAAACTGTTTTTT
CASSRIATNEKLFF
>-|-|TRBV4-3|TRBJ1-2
TGCGCCAGCAGCCCTGGAACAGAATACAGGGTCGGGTCCTTTGGCTACACCTTC
CASSPGTEYRVGSFGYTF
>-|-|TRBV6-6|TRBJ1-1
TGTGCCAGCAACCCCGGACAGTACACTGAAGCTTTCTTT
CASNPGQYTEAFF
>TRBD2|-|TRBV19|TRBJ2-7
TGTGCCAGTAGTATAGGGACTAGCGGGAGAAATCGCGAGCAGTACTTC
CASSIGTSGRNREQYF
>-|-|TRBV14|TRBJ2-7
TGTGCCAGCAGCCAAGATCGGCAGGTGTCAATCGAGCAGTACTTC
CASSQDRQVSIEQYF
>TRBD1|-|TRBV28|TRBJ1-1
TGTGCCTCTCGGGGGACAGGGAAATCGGACACTGAAGCTTTCTTT
CASRGTGKSDTEAFF
>-|-|TRBV7-6|TRBJ2-3
TGTGCCAGCAGCTTAGGCCTGAGGGCCCAGACAGATACGCAGTATTTT
CASSLGLRAQTDTQYF
>TRBD1|-|TRBV4-3|TRBJ1-1
TGCGCCAGCAGCCAAGATTTGACAGGGGGCACTGAAGCTTTCTTT
CASSQDLTGGTEAFF
>-|-|TRBV2|TRBJ2-7
TGTGCCAGCAGTGAAGATGAGGGAATTGGTTCCGAGCAGTACTTC
CASSEDEGIGSEQYF
>-|-|TRBV5-6|TRBJ1-4
TGTGCCAGCAGCTCGGGGCTCGGGACCAGGGGTGAAAAACTGTTTTTT
CASSSGLGTRGEKLFF
>TRBD1|-|TRBV4-2|TRBJ2-1
TGTGCCAGCAGCCAAGTACAGGGGGCGGTCTACAATGAGCAGTTCTTC
CASSQVQGAVYNEQFF
>-|-|TRBV11-2|TRBJ2-1
TGTGCCAGCAGCCTTTACTTGAACAATGAGCAGTTCTTC
CASSLYLNNEQFF
>TRBD2|-|TRBV4-1|TRBJ2-3
TGCGCCAGCAGCCAACTCGAGACTAGCGGGTTCGGAGATACGCAGTATTTT
CASSQLETSGFGDTQYF
>TRBD2|-|TRBV7-9|TRBJ2-1
TGTGCCAGCAGCTTAGGTAGCGGGATGAATGAGCAGTTCTTC
CASSLGSGMNEQFF
>TRBD2|-|TRBV7-3|TRBJ2-7
TGTGCCAGCAGCTTAACAAGCGGGGGCTCCTACGAGCAGTACTTC
CASSLTSGGSYEQYF
>-|-|TRBV25-1|TRBJ1-1
TGTGCCAGCAGTGACCTAATTGGTAACACTGAAGCTTTCTTT
CASSDLIGNTEAFF
>-|-|TRBV28|TRBJ1-2
TGTGCCAGCAGGAACCCGGAGGGGACCGGTACTAACTATGGCTACACCTTC
CASRNPEGTGTNYGYTF
>TRBD1|-|TRBV5-1|TRBJ1-5
TGCGCCAGCAGCCCGGGACAGGGGGCGCGAGGTCAGCCCCAGCATTTT
CASSPGQGARGQPQHF
>-|-|TRBV11-2|TRBJ1-2
TGTGCCAGCAGCCCACAGGGTAACTATGGCTACACCTTC
CASSPQGNYGYTF